Below, 21 T cell receptor beta chains from the same sample are listed, as sequenced in a study of T cell repertoires in cytomegalovirus infection. Their antigen targets remain unknown. TCRdb called the reads again in MiXCR, with one record for every CDR3 protein. The table shows 140,000 to 150,000 distinct CDR3 sequences, with 30% to 40% occurring only once. Specimen: CD8+ T cells from cultured PBMCs, collected from culture after CMV antigen stimulation. These receptors came from a human donor in good health (CMV status not recorded). Some clones in this sample may be carry-over from other donors' samples.

This clonotype was detected only a few times. The chain uses TRBV11-2 and TRBJ2-3, with TRBD1 matching 7 bases. Germline CDR1 SGHAT, CDR2 FQNNGV. Trimming cost V 8 bases and J 8 bases; bases outside gene matches: 7. CDR3 size: 12 residues. The CDR3 reads CASATGAGTQYF. Here the CDR3 DNA reads TGTGCCAGCGCCACAGGGGCGGGTACGCAGTATTTT.

This clonotype turned up a few times. The chain links TRBV27 to TRBJ2-1, with D tentatively TRBD1 or TRBD2 (6 bases each). V dropped 3 bases and J dropped 7 bases, with 10 bases sitting between them. CDR3 length equals 13 residues. Germline CDR1 and CDR2: MNHEY and SMNVEV (reference sequence). The CDR3 loop is CASSFLGGNEQFF. In DNA form, the CDR3 reads TGTGCCAGCAGTTTTCTAGGGGGGAATGAGCAGTTCTTC.

The J gene is TRBJ2-7, the V gene TRBV7-6, with 11 positions matching TRBD1. Losses at the gene ends were 4 bases for V and 9 bases for J; bases not matched to a gene: 11. This CDR3 region has 15 residues. Per germline, CDR1 SGHVS and CDR2 FNYEAQ. The CDR3: CASSSRDRGIVRQYF. In nucleotides, the CDR3 is TGTGCCAGCAGCTCCCGGGACAGGGGGATTGTGAGGCAGTACTTC. The entire variable domain, with the rest obtained from reference TRBV7-6 and TRBJ2-7, is as follows: GAGVSQSPRYKVTKRGQDVALRCDPISGHVSLYWYRQALGQGPEFLTYFNYEAQQDKSGLPNDRFSAERPEGSISTLTIQRTEQRDSAMYRCASSSRDRGIVRQYFGPGTRLTVT.

This clonotype was counted ten times or more. The CDR3 region is CASSPLAGGRDEQYF. The CDR3 nucleotides are TGTGCCAGCAGCCCACTAGCGGGGGGGCGGGACGAGCAGTACTTC. J is TRBJ2-7 and V is TRBV12-3 or TRBV12-4, with 13 bases identical to TRBD2. This CDR3 region has 15 residues. The junction had 7 bases not matched to a gene; V was cut back by 6 bases and J by 5 bases.

The V and J genes are TRBV12-3 or TRBV12-4 and TRBJ2-1; TRBD2 is a possible D gene (7 bases). The CDR3 has 13 amino acids. Trimming shortened V by 5 bases and J by 14 bases, and 19 bases separated the two germline ends. CDR3 in amino acids: CASSEAGAPAKFF. For the CDR3, the DNA is TGTGCCAGCAGTGAGGCGGGGGCGCCCGCGAAGTTCTTC.

The rearrangement uses TRBV29-1 and TRBJ1-1; tentative D call: TRBD1 (6 bases). Trimming left V 5 bases short and J 5 bases short, with 18 bases between. Germline values: CDR1 SQVTM, CDR2 ANQGSEA. CDR3 length: 14 residues. CDR3: CSVFPPAGATEAFF. In nucleotides, the CDR3 is TGCAGCGTTTTCCCCCCCGCAGGGGCGACTGAAGCTTTCTTT.

There are a few counts of this clonotype. V usage is TRBV6-5 and J usage is TRBJ2-1; 11 nucleotides match TRBD2. CDR3 length: 16 residues. In germline, CDR1 is MNHEY, CDR2 SVGAGI. V lost 0 bases, J lost 5 bases, and 3 bases stayed unmatched. As DNA, the CDR3 is TGTGCCAGCAGTTACTCGACTAGCGGGGCCGACAATGAGCAGTTCTTC. It encodes CASSYSTSGADNEQFF.

This clonotype came up a few times. The V and J genes are TRBV27 and TRBJ2-1; no clear D. The germline CDR1 and CDR2 sequences are MNHEY and SMNVEV (reference sequence). V was trimmed by 3 bases and J by 0 bases, leaving 9 bases between them. The CDR3 has 15 amino acids. The CDR3 bases are TGTGCCAGCAGTTTCCGCCAGAGCTCCTACAATGAGCAGTTCTTC. Its protein product is CASSFRQSSYNEQFF.

This clonotype was counted many times. This sequence joins TRBV7-6 and TRBJ2-3; TRBD2 agrees at 11 bases. The germline V gene has CDR1 SGHVS and CDR2 FNYEAQ. The V segment lost 4 bases and the J segment 4 bases; nucleotides outside the gene matches: 7. The CDR3 consists of 16 residues. CDR3 sequence: CASSSVAGGTADTQYF. The CDR3 DNA sequence: TGTGCCAGCAGCTCCGTAGCGGGGGGGACTGCAGATACGCAGTATTTT.

The rearrangement links TRBV2 to TRBJ2-3, with D hard to call. The CDR3 spans 14 residues. V lost 0 bases and J lost 3, with 7 bases in between. In germline, CDR1 is SNHLY, CDR2 FYNNEI. In DNA form, the CDR3 reads TGTGCCAGCAGTGAAGCGCTTGCAACAGATACGCAGTATTTT. Protein sequence: CASSEALATDTQYF.

Points on this clonotype: A much bigger clone sits one base away, suggesting this may be a read error. J is TRBJ1-5 and V is TRBV7-8, with D possibly being TRBD1 (5 bases). Germline-derived CDR1 and CDR2 are SGHVS and FQNEAQ. CDR3 size: 13 residues. Trimming removed 3 bases at V and 6 bases at J, with 9 bases between. CDR3 nucleotide sequence: TGTGCCAGCAGCTTCGACAGTATTCAGCCCCAGCATTTT. Amino acids: CASSFDSIQPQHF.

The V and J genes are TRBV2 and TRBJ1-2; D not resolved. V dropped 8 bases and J dropped 2 bases, with 12 bases sitting between them. The CDR3 spans 13 residues. Germline CDR1 is SNHLY and CDR2 is FYNNEI. Written as DNA, the CDR3 is TGTGCCAGCCAGGCAGGAATAAACTATGGCTACACCTTC. Residues: CASQAGINYGYTF.

This clonotype was seen a few times. The chain joins TRBV2 to TRBJ1-1; D is possibly TRBD1 (5 bases). The germline V and J ends were trimmed by 3 bases and 4 bases, with 21 bases remaining between them. The CDR3 runs 17 residues. From germline, CDR1 is SNHLY and CDR2 FYNNEI. This chain's CDR3 is CASSDWDGPIGGTEAFF. CDR3 DNA sequence: TGTGCCAGCAGTGACTGGGATGGTCCTATCGGGGGCACTGAAGCTTTCTTT.

The gene calls are TRBV6-5 and TRBJ2-1; the match to TRBD1 covers 10 bases. The germline V gene has CDR1 MNHEY and CDR2 SVGAGI. The CDR3 has 16 amino acids. Germline trimming cut 1 base from V and 9 bases from J; bases unmatched to any gene: 9. CDR3 sequence reads: CASSYFSGQGPGEQFF. CDR3 DNA sequence: TGTGCCAGCAGTTACTTTTCGGGACAGGGGCCCGGTGAGCAGTTCTTC.

This clonotype was observed a handful of times. The rearrangement uses TRBV7-6 and TRBJ1-1; D may be TRBD1 (6 bases). This CDR3 is built from 15 residues. The germline V gene has CDR1 SGHVS and CDR2 FNYEAQ. Trimming shortened V by 3 bases and J by 6 bases, and 17 bases separated the two germline ends. The CDR3 region is CASSLSGTGGPEAFF. CDR3 nucleotide sequence: TGTGCCAGCAGCTTGTCCGGGACTGGGGGCCCTGAAGCTTTCTTT.

This sequence joins TRBV6-8 and TRBJ2-7; 7 nucleotides line up with TRBD2. The CDR3 totals 14 residues. V shed 4 bases and J 4 bases; nucleotides not matched to a gene: 7. Per germline, CDR1 MNHGY and CDR2 SAAAGT. CDR3 in amino acids: CASSLGLPRYEQYF. The CDR3 DNA follows: TGTGCCAGCAGTTTGGGACTACCTCGTTACGAGCAGTACTTC.

V is TRBV12-3 or TRBV12-4 and J is TRBJ1-1; D remains ambiguous. The CDR3 runs to 14 residues. The V end lost 4 bases, the J end lost 1 base, and 10 bases lay between the germline ends. The CDR3 DNA reads TGTGCCAGCAGTTCGATGTCCTGGAACACTGAAGCTTTCTTT. Its protein is CASSSMSWNTEAFF.

J is TRBJ1-1 and V is TRBV2; TRBD1 is a possible D gene (5 bases). CDR1 and CDR2 (germline): SNHLY, FYNNEI. This CDR3 is 12 amino acids long. Between the trimmed V and J ends, which lost 6 bases and 6 bases, there was a span of 11 bases. This chain's CDR3 is CASRGVLAEAFF. As DNA, the CDR3 is TGTGCCAGCAGGGGGGTGCTCGCTGAAGCTTTCTTT. The variable domain in full, completed from reference TRBV2 and TRBJ1-1, reads EPEVTQTPSHQVTQMGQEVILRCVPISNHLYFYWYRQILGQKVEFLVSFYNNEISEKSEIFDDQFSVERPDGSNFTLKIRSTKLEDSAMYFCASRGVLAEAFFGQGTRLTVV.

CDR3 DNA: TGTGCTAGTGGCCGTGGCCGAGGGGACAAGACTGAAGCTTTCTTT. Protein sequence: CASGRGRGDKTEAFF. This chain uses TRBV12-5 with TRBJ1-1, with a possible D match to TRBD1 (6 bases). CDR1 is LGHNT, CDR2 FRNRAP, per germline. This CDR3 contains 15 residues. The V end was cut by 6 bases, the J end by 5 bases, with 19 bases between. The full variable domain, completed using reference TRBV12-5 and TRBJ1-1, is DARVTQTPRHKVTEMGQEVTMRCQPILGHNTVFWYRQTMMQGLELLAYFRNRAPLDDSGMPKDRFSAEMPDATLATLKIQPSEPRDSAVYFCASGRGRGDKTEAFFGQGTRLTVV.

The CDR3 nucleotides read TGTGCCAGCACTTTCCGGGGACTAGCGGGGGGCGCAGATACGCAGTATTTT. Encoded protein: CASTFRGLAGGADTQYF. The chain uses TRBV6-8 and TRBJ2-3; TRBD2 matches 15 bases. V was clipped by 7 bases and J by 4 bases; unmatched bases: 9. The germline V gene has CDR1 MNHGY and CDR2 SAAAGT. This CDR3 has 17 amino acids.

The V gene is TRBV7-2, the J gene TRBJ2-7, with TRBD2 matching 12 bases. The CDR3 contains 18 residues. CDR1 and CDR2 from the germline V gene are SGHTA and FQGNSA. Trimming cost V 5 bases and J 0 bases; bases outside gene matches: 11. The CDR3 loop reads CASSLPPSGGALSYEQYF. The CDR3 bases are TGTGCCAGCAGCCTCCCCCCTAGCGGGGGGGCGCTCTCCTACGAGCAGTACTTC.